The 32 T cell receptor beta chains below all came from one sample that was sequenced in a study of T cell responses to AZD1222 COVID-19 vaccine. Here immunoSEQ multiplex PCR was the method, and the copy in TCRdb shows in-frame clones only, minus some. The repertoire has approximately 80,000 clones, 80% to 90% of them found once; the top ten carry 12%. Sequenced material: peripheral blood, taken 28 days after the second AZD1222 dose. All receptors derive from an adult who received the AZD1222 COVID-19 vaccine.

V is TRBV24-1 and J is TRBJ1-2, with a weak D call TRBD1 (5 bases). This CDR3 is 16 amino acids long. Germline CDR1 is KGHDR and CDR2 is SFDVKD. Trimming took 4 bases from V and 0 from J, leaving 14 bases between them. CDR3 DNA: TGTGCCACCAGTGACTCACCGACAGCAACTAACTATGGCTACACCTTC. Its protein product is CATSDSPTATNYGYTF.

The rearrangement links TRBV7-2 to TRBJ2-7, with 11 bases lining up with TRBD1. This CDR3 is built from 14 residues. J gave up 4 bases and V 8 bases, and 7 bases lay outside the gene matches. CDR1 is SGHTA, CDR2 FQGNSA, per germline. CDR3 sequence: CASSGGQGAYEQYF. DNA for the CDR3: TGTGCCAGCTCCGGCGGACAGGGGGCGTACGAGCAGTACTTC.

This sequence joins TRBV5-1 and TRBJ1-2, with D perhaps TRBD1 (5 bases). The CDR3 runs 14 residues. CDR1 is SGHRS and CDR2 is YFSETQ in the germline V gene. V lost 0 bases to trimming and J lost 6 bases, with 12 bases between them. The CDR3: CASSLVGDGHGYTF. The CDR3 coding sequence is TGCGCCAGCAGCTTGGTAGGGGACGGGCATGGCTACACCTTC.

The chain carries TRBV23-1 and TRBJ2-1; TRBD1 is a possible D gene (7 bases). TRBV23-1 is an ORF, with its function uncertain. This CDR3 spans 14 amino acids. V was pared by 4 bases and J by 6 bases, with 13 bases between. The CDR3 here is CASSLGQEGNEQFF. The CDR3 bases are TGCGCCAGCAGTCTCGGACAGGAGGGCAATGAGCAGTTCTTC.

This chain joins TRBV24-1 and TRBJ2-1; the match to TRBD2 covers 13 bases. Germline lookup yields CDR1 KGHDR and CDR2 SFDVKD. CDR3 length: 16 residues. The junction had 2 bases not matched to a gene; V was cut back by 7 bases and J by 0 bases. Written as DNA, the CDR3 is TGTGCCACCAGCGGGACTAGCGGGACCTCCTACAATGAGCAGTTCTTC. Its translation is CATSGTSGTSYNEQFF.

The V and J genes are TRBV19 and TRBJ1-1; the D is unclear. Germline V gene data show CDR1 as LNHDA and CDR2 as SQIVND (reference sequence). V was clipped by 6 bases and J by 11 bases, with 25 bases between them. The CDR3 spans 15 residues. Here the CDR3 reads CASRSLSGLIRGAFF. CDR3 coding DNA: TGTGCCAGTAGATCACTCTCGGGCCTGATACGAGGGGCTTTCTTT.

The gene calls are TRBV4-3 and TRBJ2-1, with a weak D call TRBD2 (5 bases). Deletions cut 0 bases from V and 2 bases from J, with 8 bases between. Germline CDR1 LGHNA, CDR2 YSLEER. This CDR3 is built from 15 residues. The CDR3 DNA is TGCGCCAGCAGCCAAGAACTAGGGACCTACAATGAGCAGTTCTTC. This codes for CASSQELGTYNEQFF.

The chain recombines TRBV14 with TRBJ1-2; maybe TRBD1 (5 bases). Trimming pared 3 bases from V and 8 bases from J, leaving 13 bases between. The CDR3 is 13 residues long. In germline, CDR1 is SGHDN, CDR2 FVKESK. CDR3 in DNA: TGTGCCAGCAGCCAGGCTGGGGCGCTCGGCTACACCTTC. Protein: CASSQAGALGYTF. Drawing the rest from reference TRBV14 and TRBJ1-2, the complete variable domain is EAGVTQFPSHSVIEKGQTVTLRCDPISGHDNLYWYRRVMGKEIKFLLHFVKESKQDESGMPNNRFLAERTGGTYSTLKVQPAELEDSGVYFCASSQAGALGYTFGSGTRLTVV.

The gene calls are TRBV7-2 and TRBJ1-3; the match to TRBD1 covers 9 bases. The V segment lost 5 bases and the J segment 1 base; nucleotides outside the gene matches: 6. The CDR3 runs to 16 residues. Per the germline V gene, CDR1 is SGHTA and CDR2 is FQGNSA. CDR3 region: CASSLRQGGSGNTIYF. Here the CDR3 DNA reads TGTGCCAGCAGCCTACGACAGGGGGGTTCTGGAAACACCATATATTTT.

The chain links TRBV19 to TRBJ1-6; D remains unclear. Trimming pared 9 bases from V and 6 bases from J, leaving 18 bases between. Germline V gene data show CDR1 as LNHDA and CDR2 as SQIVND (reference sequence). The CDR3 consists of 15 residues. The CDR3 coding sequence is TGTGCCAGCCGCTCCGCCACCCAAACTAATTCACCCCTCCACTTT. The encoded protein is CASRSATQTNSPLHF.

The genes are TRBV29-1 and TRBJ2-2; TRBD1 matches 8 bases. J was trimmed by 2 bases and V by 4 bases; bases with no gene match: 3. CDR3 length: 14 residues. In germline, CDR1 is SQVTM, CDR2 ANQGSEA. This CDR3 reads CSVGDRGNTGELFF. The CDR3 DNA sequence: TGCAGCGTTGGAGACAGGGGAAACACCGGGGAGCTGTTTTTT.

The count of this clone is one. V gene TRBV9 combines with J gene TRBJ2-7, with D possibly being TRBD2 (5 bases). V was shortened by 0 bases and J by 1 base, with 8 bases between the two germline ends. CDR1 and CDR2 from the germline V gene are SGDLS and YYNGEE. This CDR3 region has 14 residues. The DNA for the CDR3 is TGTGCCAGCAGCGTAGGGAGCGGTTCCTACGAGCAGTACTTC. Its translation is CASSVGSGSYEQYF.

The chain is built from TRBV7-9 and TRBJ2-7; D gene uncertain. Germline-derived CDR1 and CDR2 are SEHNR and FQNEAQ (reference sequence). The CDR3 is 14 amino acids. V lost 2 bases to trimming and J lost 6 bases, with 14 bases between them. The CDR3 coding sequence is TGTGCCAGCAGCTTATCCGCAAACACTTTCGAGCAGTACGTC. Translating it yields CASSLSANTFEQYV.

CDR3 amino acids: CASSEWETQYF. Here the CDR3 DNA reads TGTGCCAGCAGTGAATGGGAGACCCAGTACTTC. V and J are TRBV2 and TRBJ2-5; D is undetermined. Trimming left V 2 bases short and J 5 bases short, with 3 bases between. Germline CDR1 reads SNHLY; CDR2 reads FYNNEI. This CDR3 spans 11 amino acids.

The J gene is TRBJ2-3, the V gene TRBV7-9, with D perhaps given as TRBD1 or TRBD2 (5 bases each). Germline CDR1 is SEHNR and CDR2 is FQNEAQ (reference sequence). The length of the CDR3 is 14 residues. V was trimmed by 5 bases and J by 1 base, leaving 10 bases between them. DNA of the CDR3: TGTGCCAGCAGCCGTCTGGGGGGCACAGATACGCAGTATTTT. This gives the protein CASSRLGGTDTQYF.

The chain employs TRBV28 and TRBJ2-7, with a tentative D call TRBD1 (5 bases). The CDR3 has 14 residues. Germline CDR1 is MDHEN and CDR2 is SYDVKM. V was pared by 5 bases and J by 4 bases, with 15 bases between. As DNA, the CDR3 is TGTGCCAGCAGTGGCGGATTAGGGGTTTACGAGCAGTACTTC. It encodes CASSGGLGVYEQYF. The full variable domain, completed using reference TRBV28 and TRBJ2-7, is DVKVTQSSRYLVKRTGEKVFLECVQDMDHENMFWYRQDPGLGLRLIYFSYDVKMKEKGDIPEGYSVSREKKERFSLILESASTNQTSMYLCASSGGLGVYEQYFGPGTRLTVT.

This clone has a handful of counts. The V and J genes are TRBV28 and TRBJ2-1, with TRBD2 identical over 8 bases. The germline gives CDR1 MDHEN, CDR2 SYDVKM. The CDR3 is 16 residues long. Trimming cost V 7 bases and J 6 bases; bases outside gene matches: 14. This chain's CDR3 is CASNTGGVAGLNEQFF. DNA for the CDR3: TGTGCCAGCAATACCGGGGGAGTAGCGGGACTCAATGAGCAGTTCTTC.

CDR3 loop: CASSVSSGNTIYF. CDR3 DNA: TGCGCCAGCAGTGTGAGCTCTGGAAACACCATATATTTT. The chain joins TRBV10-2 to TRBJ1-3; D remains ambiguous. This CDR3 comprises 13 residues. Trimming took off 4 bases at V and 0 bases at J, with 4 bases between the two ends. CDR1 and CDR2 (germline): WSHSY, SAAADI.

This clone was counted once. This chain links TRBV5-1 with TRBJ1-1; D not certain. V lost 0 bases to trimming and J lost 4 bases, with 10 bases between them. Germline values: CDR1 SGHRS, CDR2 YFSETQ. CDR3 length: 14 residues. This CDR3 reads CASSLVAKSTEAFF. As DNA, the CDR3 is TGCGCCAGCAGCTTGGTAGCCAAATCCACTGAAGCTTTCTTT.

V gene TRBV6-2 or TRBV6-3 combines with J gene TRBJ1-2, with no clear D. This CDR3 is 17 amino acids long. V lost 2 bases and J 4 bases, leaving 20 bases between the germline ends. The germline CDR1 and CDR2 sequences are MNHEY and SVGEGT. The CDR3 nucleotides read TGTGCCAGCAGTTACCCCTGGCTCGTGGGTGGTGGCTATGGCTACACCTTC. It specifies CASSYPWLVGGGYGYTF.

The chain joins TRBV28 to TRBJ2-2; D unresolved. The V end lost 4 bases, the J end lost 4 bases, and 7 bases lay between the germline ends. Germline V gene lookup returns CDR1 MDHEN and CDR2 SYDVKM. The CDR3 runs 13 residues. The CDR3: CASSWTSTGELFF. DNA of the CDR3: TGTGCCAGCAGTTGGACCAGCACCGGGGAGCTGTTTTTT.

The genes are TRBV5-5 and TRBJ1-4, with D possibly being TRBD1 (6 bases). This CDR3 contains 15 residues. The germline V gene encodes CDR1 SGHKS and CDR2 YYEKEE (reference sequence). The V end was cut by 0 bases, the J end by 7 bases, with 13 bases between. This CDR3 reads CASSLGTPGVEKLFF. CDR3 nucleotide sequence: TGTGCCAGCAGCTTGGGGACCCCAGGGGTTGAAAAACTGTTTTTT.

This chain uses TRBV6-6 with TRBJ1-2; D is ambiguous. The CDR3 totals 16 residues. Trimming stripped 6 bases from V and 0 bases from J, with 17 bases between. CDR1 and CDR2 from the germline V gene are MNHNY and SVGAGI (reference sequence). This CDR3 reads CASSNPERFSNYGYTF. The CDR3 bases are TGTGCCAGCAGCAACCCCGAACGGTTCTCTAACTATGGCTACACCTTC.

This sequence joins TRBV4-3 and TRBJ1-1; D not certain. The CDR3 runs 16 residues. Germline V gene sequence: CDR1 LGHNA, CDR2 YSLEER. V was shortened by 4 bases and J by 8 bases, with 23 bases between the two germline ends. The CDR3 nucleotides read TGCGCCAGCAGCCTTACTTTGGACTCCTCCCGGATGGAAGCTTTCTTT. Translated: CASSLTLDSSRMEAFF.

This chain links TRBV2 with TRBJ1-2; D is unclear. Trimming stripped 4 bases from V and 8 bases from J, with 8 bases between. Germline CDR1 is SNHLY and CDR2 is FYNNEI. The CDR3 consists of 11 residues. The CDR3 nucleotides read TGTGCCAGCAGTGGGAGGAACGGCTACACCTTC. This translates into CASSGRNGYTF.

Only a few counts were recorded for this clone. This rearrangement joins TRBV27 to TRBJ2-5, with 10 bases fitting TRBD2. Germline V gives CDR1 MNHEY, CDR2 SMNVEV (reference sequence). V lost 8 bases and J lost 1; bases outside the gene matches: 4. The CDR3 consists of 14 residues. This chain's CDR3 is CASLAGVTQETQYF. The CDR3 nucleotides read TGTGCCAGCCTAGCGGGGGTTACCCAAGAGACCCAGTACTTC.

The count of this clone is one. The rearrangement joins TRBV13 to TRBJ1-1, with 8 nucleotides matching TRBD1. CDR1 is PRHDT and CDR2 is FYEKMQ in the germline V gene (reference sequence). This CDR3 has 16 amino acids. Losses at the gene ends were 4 bases for V and 0 bases for J; bases not matched to a gene: 7. DNA of the CDR3: TGTGCCAGCAGCTCAGCAGGGGGCCTAATGAACACTGAAGCTTTCTTT. It is translated as CASSSAGGLMNTEAFF.

The chain recombines TRBV28 with TRBJ1-2; a weak D match, TRBD1 (6 bases). Per the germline V gene, CDR1 is MDHEN and CDR2 is SYDVKM. The CDR3 spans 16 residues. V dropped 3 bases and J dropped 1 base, with 15 bases sitting between them. The CDR3 sequence is CASSFRRTVFNYGYTF. The CDR3 coding sequence is TGTGCCAGCAGTTTTCGGAGGACAGTATTTAACTATGGCTACACCTTC.

The chain has TRBV7-2 and TRBJ1-1; TRBD1 is a possible D gene (5 bases). V lost 4 bases, J lost 4 bases, and 10 bases lay in between. This CDR3 spans 13 amino acids. Germline lookup yields CDR1 SGHTA and CDR2 FQGNSA. CDR3 protein: CASSSGAVTEAFF. The CDR3 DNA is TGTGCCAGCAGCTCTGGGGCTGTCACTGAAGCTTTCTTT.

The V gene is TRBV7-2, the J gene TRBJ2-3, with a weak D call TRBD2 (6 bases). V was pared by 2 bases and J by 0 bases, with 9 bases between. CDR1 SGHTA and CDR2 FQGNSA come from the germline V gene. This CDR3 contains 15 residues. The CDR3: CASSLNAGSTDTQYF. The CDR3 bases are TGTGCCAGCAGCTTAAATGCGGGGAGCACAGATACGCAGTATTTT.

About this clone itself: The same CDR3 is also encoded by other DNA sequences in this sample. This chain joins TRBV27 and TRBJ1-5; D call uncertain. In germline, CDR1 is MNHEY, CDR2 SMNVEV (reference sequence). Trimming shortened V by 5 bases and J by 7 bases, and 9 bases separated the two germline ends. The CDR3 runs 12 residues. Written as DNA, the CDR3 is TGTGCCAGCAGTCCACCGGGGCAGCCCCAGCATTTT. Encoded protein: CASSPPGQPQHF.

The gene calls are TRBV28 and TRBJ1-3; D is uncertain. Germline V gene lookup returns CDR1 MDHEN and CDR2 SYDVKM. V lost 5 bases, J lost 0 bases, and 8 bases lay in between. The CDR3 covers 14 residues. CDR3 protein: CASSAPPSGNTIYF. The CDR3, as DNA: TGTGCCAGCAGTGCACCCCCCTCTGGAAACACCATATATTTT.